A selection of T cell receptor beta chains follows, all from one sample in a study of cytomegalovirus exposure and HLA in healthy donors. The protocol was immunoSEQ multiplex PCR, while the TCRdb copy is restricted to in-frame clones and leaves out a portion. Counted here are over 100,000 clones, about 94% occurring once; the ten biggest clones make up 0.7% to 0.9%. Sequences were obtained from PBMCs. These receptors were obtained from a woman under 30 in good health and CMV-seronegative. CDR3s include the opening cysteine and the closing phenylalanine or tryptophan. D genes are given only for firm matches. Not every row has a clone size; where given, it reads once, few, many or a size class.

TGTGCCAGCAGCTTGGAGGCAGCGAGGAACACTGAAGCTTTCTTT CASSLEAARNTEAFF . TRBJ1-1 TRBV5-8 .
TGTGCCAGCAGTGATCGGACAGCCCAGTATGGCTACACCTTC CASSDRTAQYGYTF . TRBJ1-2 TRBV6-1 .
TGCGCCAGCAGCCAAGATTGGCAGTACTCCTACGAGCAGTACTTC CASSQDWQYSYEQYF . TRBJ2-7 TRBV4-3 .
TGTGCCAGCAGTTACCCGGGACAGGGGATCAACGAGCAGTACTTC CASSYPGQGINEQYF TRBD1 TRBJ2-7 TRBV6-5 once
TGCGCCAGCAGCCAAGTCGCCAGTAACTATGGCTACACCTTC CASSQVASNYGYTF . TRBJ1-2 TRBV4-1 .
TGCGCCAGCAGCTTACAGGGAGACTATGGCTACACCTTC CASSLQGDYGYTF . TRBJ1-2 TRBV5-1 .
TGTGCCAGCTCACGCGAGGGAGTGAACACTGAAGCTTTCTTT CASSREGVNTEAFF . TRBJ1-1 TRBV9 .
TGTGCCAGTAGTAGCCCAGGGGCGACCTACGAGCAGTACTTC CASSSPGATYEQYF . TRBJ2-7 TRBV19 .
TGCGCCAGCAGACACGGACAGTACTATGGCTACACCTTC CASRHGQYYGYTF . TRBJ1-2 TRBV10-1 .
TGTGCCAGCAGCGGTGTGGGGACAGGGGGCTCTGGGGCCAACGTCCTGACTTTC CASSGVGTGGSGANVLTF TRBD1 TRBJ2-6 TRBV9 .
TGTGCCAGCAGCCAAGATCAGACACTCTATGGCTACACCTTC CASSQDQTLYGYTF . TRBJ1-2 TRBV4-2 .
TGTGCCATCAGTACGGTAGCGGGTAGCTCCTACGAGCAGTACTTC CAISTVAGSSYEQYF TRBD2 TRBJ2-7 TRBV10-3 .
TGTGCCAGCAGCATTAGCGGGGGATACAATGAGCAGTTCTTC CASSISGGYNEQFF TRBD2 TRBJ2-1 TRBV7-2 .
TGTGCCAGCAGCTTGGGCGGGACGGTAGGGCAAGAGACCCAGTACTTC CASSLGGTVGQETQYF . TRBJ2-5 TRBV5-8 .
TGTGCCAGCAGCGGCCAGGGGGCTGGGGATGAGCAGTTCTTC CASSGQGAGDEQFF TRBD1 TRBJ2-1 TRBV7-6 .
TGTGCCAGCAGTTGGGAGGGAGAGACCCAGTACTTC CASSWEGETQYF TRBD2 TRBJ2-5 TRBV25-1 .
TGTGCCTGGAGTGGGGTGGGGGCCTCAGGAGGCTACACCTTC CAWSGVGASGGYTF . TRBJ1-2 TRBV30 .
TGTGCCAGCAGCCAATCCCCCGGGACAGGGGTCTACGAGCAGTACTTC CASSQSPGTGVYEQYF TRBD1 TRBJ2-7 TRBV5-5 once
TGTGCCAGCAGCTTAAACATCGTGAACACTGAAGCTTTCTTT CASSLNIVNTEAFF . TRBJ1-1 TRBV7-2 .
TGTGCCAGCAGCGTAGAAGGAGCGGGGCTGAACACCGGGGAGCTGTTTTTT CASSVEGAGLNTGELFF TRBD2 TRBJ2-2 TRBV9 .
TGTGCCAGCAGTTCCCAGTGGGGAGTTGCGAGCGAGCAGTTCTTC CASSSQWGVASEQFF . TRBJ2-1 TRBV27 .
TGTGCCAGCAGTTTAGGGGGGAAGCAGCCCCAGCATTTT CASSLGGKQPQHF . TRBJ1-5 TRBV28 .
TGTGCCAGCAGTTTAATCGTAGCGGGTAACAATGAGCAGTTCTTC CASSLIVAGNNEQFF TRBD2 TRBJ2-1 TRBV27 .
TGTGCCAGCAGCCCGCAGGGGAAGCGGGATCCCTACAATGAGCAGTTCTTC CASSPQGKRDPYNEQFF . TRBJ2-1 TRBV21-1 .
TGTGCCAGCGACGACAGGGGGGCCCCTCTCTGGGCCAACGTCCTGACTTTC CASDDRGAPLWANVLTF TRBD1 TRBJ2-6 TRBV7-2 .
TGCGCCAGCAGCCCACGACAGGGTTGGGAAACGGGGGAGCAGTACTTC CASSPRQGWETGEQYF TRBD1 TRBJ2-7 TRBV4-1 once